The source of this T cell receptor beta chain is a study of T cell clonotyping in hematopoietic cell transplantation. Study at large: Cytoreduction preceded collection of pretransplant recipient samples.

Time point here: recipient sample about 28 days before transplant, after cytoreduction. Germline CDR1 and CDR2: SGHNT and YYREEE (reference sequence). The CDR3 spans 17 residues. The V and J ends lost 3 bases and 0 bases respectively, with 16 bases between them. Profiled with immunoSEQ multiplex PCR; TCRdb holds only in-frame clones, not every one. Here the sample spans roughly 30,000 clones, 85% to 95% being singletons. Concerning this clone itself: Its target is not known.

Findings and caveats of the study: At the given depth, recipient repertoires were over 95% de novo clonotypes.

The sample in question was peripheral blood mononuclear cells, obtained before stem cell transplant. The TCR sequence derives from a man aged 50-59 years with acute myeloid leukemia. Some clones in this sample may be carry-over from other donors' samples. The V gene is TRBV5-4, the J gene TRBJ1-3; D ambiguous. The CDR3 nucleotides read TGTGCCAGCAGCTCAGGCCAGAGTAGATCCTCTGGAAACACCATATATTTT. Translating it yields CASSSGQSRSSGNTIYF. Drawing the rest from reference TRBV5-4 and TRBJ1-3, the complete variable domain is ETGVTQSPTHLIKTRGQQVTLRCSSQSGHNTVSWYQQALGQGPQFIFQYYREEENGRGNFPPRFSGLQFPNYSSELNVNALELDDSALYLCASSSGQSRSSGNTIYFGEGSWLTVV.